This TCR beta chain appears in the sequencing data of a study of T-cell memory formation after mild COVID-19. At the level of the study: Clustering of TCRs was largely donor specific.

TCRdb re-derived calls from the 5' RACE reads in MiXCR, one entry per CDR3 protein. The profile shows over 95,000 distinct CDR3 sequences, approximately 21% of them singletons. The sample consisted of PBMCs or a T cell subset sorted from them (not recorded which). The receptor was derived from a man aged 18-30 years who had mild COVID-19 (a few samples of this study predate the infection). Cell type and time point are not known.

In DNA, the CDR3 is TGTGCCAGCAGCTTCGCGAGGACAGGGAACACCGGGGAGCTGTTTTTT. It specifies CASSFARTGNTGELFF. V usage is TRBV5-6 and J usage is TRBJ2-2; 7 positions agree with TRBD1. Germline V CDR1 and CDR2: SGHDT, YYEEEE. The CDR3 has 16 residues. Germline trimming cut 2 bases from V and 1 base from J; bases unmatched to any gene: 5.